Many counts were recorded for the clone carrying this T cell receptor beta chain. Germline trimming cut 6 bases from V and 5 bases from J; bases unmatched to any gene: 12. The CDR3 covers 14 residues. Germline-derived CDR1 and CDR2 are DFQATT and SNEGSKA (reference sequence). The data belong to a study of neurological immune-mediated disorders. TCRdb independently ran MiXCR on the 5' RACE reads; one entry per CDR3 protein. Seen here are about 80,000 distinct CDR3 sequences, 4.5% to 6.5% observed once, and the top ten hold roughly 2.4%. The rearrangement joins TRBV20-1 to TRBJ2-7, with 8 nucleotides matching TRBD1. The material sequenced was PBMCs. The origin of this receptor is a woman under 40 with multiple sclerosis. CDR3 nucleotide sequence: TGCAGTGCGGGCCGGACAGGGACTGCTCACGAGCAGTACTTC. It yields the protein CSAGRTGTAHEQYF.